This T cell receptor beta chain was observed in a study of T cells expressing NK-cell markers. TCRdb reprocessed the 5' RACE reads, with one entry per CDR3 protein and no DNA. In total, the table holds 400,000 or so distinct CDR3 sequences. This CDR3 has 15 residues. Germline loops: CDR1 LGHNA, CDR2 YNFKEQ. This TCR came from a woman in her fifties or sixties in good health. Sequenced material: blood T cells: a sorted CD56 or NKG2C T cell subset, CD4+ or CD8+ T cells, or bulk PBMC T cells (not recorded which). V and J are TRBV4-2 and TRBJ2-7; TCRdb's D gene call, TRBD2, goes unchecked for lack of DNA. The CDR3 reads CASSQARRAHYEQYF.